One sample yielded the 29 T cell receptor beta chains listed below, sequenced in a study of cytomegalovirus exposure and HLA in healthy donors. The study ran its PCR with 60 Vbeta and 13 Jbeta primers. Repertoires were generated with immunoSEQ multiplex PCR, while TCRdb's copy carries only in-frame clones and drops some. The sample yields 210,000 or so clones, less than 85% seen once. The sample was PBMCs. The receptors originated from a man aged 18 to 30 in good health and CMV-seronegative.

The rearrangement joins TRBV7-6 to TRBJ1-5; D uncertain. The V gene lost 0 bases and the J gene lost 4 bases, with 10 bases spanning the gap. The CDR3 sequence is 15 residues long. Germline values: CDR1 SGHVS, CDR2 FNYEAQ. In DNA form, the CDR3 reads TGTGCCAGCAGCTTAGCTTCGGGGAGAAATCAGCCCCAGCATTTT. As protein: CASSLASGRNQPQHF. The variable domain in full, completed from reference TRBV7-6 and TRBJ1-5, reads GAGVSQSPRYKVTKRGQDVALRCDPISGHVSLYWYRQALGQGPEFLTYFNYEAQQDKSGLPNDRFSAERPEGSISTLTIQRTEQRDSAMYRCASSLASGRNQPQHFGDGTRLSIL.

The CDR3: CASSLRDLSYEQYF. The CDR3, as DNA: TGCGCCAGCAGCTTGCGGGATTTGAGTTACGAGCAGTACTTC. The V and J genes are TRBV5-1 and TRBJ2-5, with D possibly TRBD2 on 5 matching bases. The J call may be faulty, since TRBJ2-7 better matches the DNA end. Germline CDR1 reads SGHRS; CDR2 reads YFSETQ. There are 14 residues in the CDR3.

As DNA, the CDR3 is TGTGCCAGTACTAACAGGGGGGCTGAAGCTTTCTTT. The encoded protein is CASTNRGAEAFF. This rearrangement joins TRBV19 to TRBJ1-1; the match to TRBD1 covers 8 bases. Trimming cost V 7 bases and J 6 bases; bases outside gene matches: 4. CDR3 length equals 12 residues. Looked up from germline, CDR1 is LNHDA and CDR2 is SQIVND (reference sequence).

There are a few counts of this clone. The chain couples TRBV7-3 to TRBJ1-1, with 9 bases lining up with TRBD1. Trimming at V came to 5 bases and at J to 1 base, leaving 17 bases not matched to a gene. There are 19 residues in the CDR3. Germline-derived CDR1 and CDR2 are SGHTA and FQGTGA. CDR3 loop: CASSAGTGPQGVGNTEAFF. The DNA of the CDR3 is TGTGCCAGCAGCGCCGGGACAGGGCCTCAGGGGGTGGGGAACACTGAAGCTTTCTTT.

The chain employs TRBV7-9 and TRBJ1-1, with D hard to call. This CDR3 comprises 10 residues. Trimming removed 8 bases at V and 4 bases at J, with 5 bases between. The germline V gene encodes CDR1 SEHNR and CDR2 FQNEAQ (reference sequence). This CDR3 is CASSGTEAFF. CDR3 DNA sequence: TGTGCCAGCTCGGGCACTGAAGCTTTCTTT.

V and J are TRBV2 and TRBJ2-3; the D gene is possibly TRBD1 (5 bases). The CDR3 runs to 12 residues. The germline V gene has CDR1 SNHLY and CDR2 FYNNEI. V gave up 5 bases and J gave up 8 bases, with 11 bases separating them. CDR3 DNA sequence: TGTGCCAGCAGTCCGGACACCACTACGCAGTATTTT. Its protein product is CASSPDTTTQYF.

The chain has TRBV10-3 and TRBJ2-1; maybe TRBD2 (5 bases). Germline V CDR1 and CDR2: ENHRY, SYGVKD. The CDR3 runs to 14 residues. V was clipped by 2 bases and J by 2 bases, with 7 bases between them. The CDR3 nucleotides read TGTGCCATCAGTGAGGCTAGCACCTACAATGAGCAGTTCTTC. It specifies CAISEASTYNEQFF.

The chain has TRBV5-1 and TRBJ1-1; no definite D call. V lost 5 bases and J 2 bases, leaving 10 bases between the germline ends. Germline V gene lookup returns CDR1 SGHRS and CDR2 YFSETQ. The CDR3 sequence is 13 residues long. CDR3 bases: TGCGCCAGCAGTTCCGACACCAACACTGAAGCTTTCTTT. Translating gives CASSSDTNTEAFF.

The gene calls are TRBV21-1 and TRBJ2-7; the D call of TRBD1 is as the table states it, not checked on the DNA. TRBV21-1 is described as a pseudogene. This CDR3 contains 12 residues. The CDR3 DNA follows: TGTGCCAGCAGCAAAGTAAGGGGAGAGCAGTACTTC. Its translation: CASSKVRGEQYF.

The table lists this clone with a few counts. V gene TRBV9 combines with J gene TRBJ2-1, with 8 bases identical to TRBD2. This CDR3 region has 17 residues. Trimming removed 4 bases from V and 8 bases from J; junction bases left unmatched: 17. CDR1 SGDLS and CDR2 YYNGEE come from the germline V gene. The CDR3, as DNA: TGTGCCAGCAGCCCCCGGGGGGGGACGGGAGGGTCCGATGAGCAGTTCTTC. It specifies CASSPRGGTGGSDEQFF.

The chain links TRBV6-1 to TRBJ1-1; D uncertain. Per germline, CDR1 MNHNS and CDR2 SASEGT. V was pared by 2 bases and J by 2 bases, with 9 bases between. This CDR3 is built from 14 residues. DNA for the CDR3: TGTGCCAGCAGTGAATACTTTGGTAACACTGAAGCTTTCTTT. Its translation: CASSEYFGNTEAFF.

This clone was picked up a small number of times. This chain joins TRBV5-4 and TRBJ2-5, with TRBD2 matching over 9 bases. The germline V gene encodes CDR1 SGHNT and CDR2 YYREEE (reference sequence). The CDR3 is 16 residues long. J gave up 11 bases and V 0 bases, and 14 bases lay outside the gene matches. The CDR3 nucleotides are TGTGCCAGCAGCTTGGCACTAGCGGGCCTCCGAGGGGAGCAGTACTTC. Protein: CASSLALAGLRGEQYF.

CDR3 nucleotide sequence: TGTGCCAGCAGCCTAGCTAGCGGGACAACGGAGAAGGTAGAGACCCAGTACTTC. Residues: CASSLASGTTEKVETQYF. The chain recombines TRBV14 with TRBJ2-5; TRBD2 aligns across 9 bases. CDR1 SGHDN and CDR2 FVKESK come from the germline V gene. V dropped 4 bases and J dropped 4; count of bases not matched to a gene: 16. This CDR3 region has 18 residues.

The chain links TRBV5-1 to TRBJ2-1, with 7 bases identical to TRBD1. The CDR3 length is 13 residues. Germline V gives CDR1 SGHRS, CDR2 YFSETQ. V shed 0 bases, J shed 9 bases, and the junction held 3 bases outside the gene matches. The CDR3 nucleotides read TGCGCCAGCAGCTTGGGACAGGGTCGTGAGCAGTTCTTC. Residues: CASSLGQGREQFF.

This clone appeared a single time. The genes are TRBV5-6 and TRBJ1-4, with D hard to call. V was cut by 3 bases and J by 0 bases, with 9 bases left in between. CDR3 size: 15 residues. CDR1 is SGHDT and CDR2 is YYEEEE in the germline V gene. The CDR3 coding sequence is TGTGCCAGCAGCTCGGAACAGTCAACTAATGAAAAACTGTTTTTT. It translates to CASSSEQSTNEKLFF. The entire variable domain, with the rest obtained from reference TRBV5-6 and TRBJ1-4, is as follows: DAGVTQSPTHLIKTRGQQVTLRCSPKSGHDTVSWYQQALGQGPQFIFQYYEEEERQRGNFPDRFSGHQFPNYSSELNVNALLLGDSALYLCASSSEQSTNEKLFFGSGTQLSVL.

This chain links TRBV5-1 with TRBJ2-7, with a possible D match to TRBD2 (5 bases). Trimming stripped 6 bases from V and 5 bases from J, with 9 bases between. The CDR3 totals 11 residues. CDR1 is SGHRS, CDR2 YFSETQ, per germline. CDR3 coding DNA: TGCGCCAGCACTGGGAGCCACGAGCAGTACTTC. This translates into CASTGSHEQYF.

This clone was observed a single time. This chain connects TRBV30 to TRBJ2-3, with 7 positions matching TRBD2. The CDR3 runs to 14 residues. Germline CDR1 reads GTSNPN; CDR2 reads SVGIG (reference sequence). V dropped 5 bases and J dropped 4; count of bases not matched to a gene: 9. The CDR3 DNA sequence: TGTGCCTGGGGGGAGGGCGGGAGCCCAGATACGCAGTATTTT. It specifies CAWGEGGSPDTQYF.

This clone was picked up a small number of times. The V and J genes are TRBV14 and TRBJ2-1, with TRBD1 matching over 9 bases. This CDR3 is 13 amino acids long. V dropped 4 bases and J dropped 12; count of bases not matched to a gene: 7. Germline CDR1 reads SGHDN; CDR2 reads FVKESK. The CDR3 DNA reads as TGTGCCAGCAGCCCTGGGACAGGGCGTAGGCAGTTCTTC. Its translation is CASSPGTGRRQFF.

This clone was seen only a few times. The CDR3 is CASSLGADSTYEQYF. In DNA, the CDR3 is TGTGCCAGCAGCTTGGGTGCGGACTCAACCTACGAGCAGTACTTC. The V and J genes are TRBV5-5 and TRBJ2-7; the D gene is possibly TRBD2 (5 bases). This CDR3 is 15 amino acids long. CDR1 is SGHKS and CDR2 is YYEKEE in the germline V gene (reference sequence). V lost 0 bases to trimming and J lost 2 bases, with 12 bases between them.

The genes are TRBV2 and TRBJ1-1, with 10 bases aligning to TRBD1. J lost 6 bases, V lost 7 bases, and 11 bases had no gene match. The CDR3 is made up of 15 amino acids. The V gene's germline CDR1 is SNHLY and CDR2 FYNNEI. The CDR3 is CASIPGTGAQSEAFF. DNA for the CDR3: TGTGCCAGCATTCCCGGGACAGGGGCCCAATCTGAAGCTTTCTTT.

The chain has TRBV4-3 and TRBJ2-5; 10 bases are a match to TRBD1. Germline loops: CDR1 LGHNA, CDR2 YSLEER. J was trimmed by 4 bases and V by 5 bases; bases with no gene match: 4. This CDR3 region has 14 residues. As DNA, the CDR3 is TGCGCCAGCAGCGTCCGGGACAGGGGAGAGACCCAGTACTTC. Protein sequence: CASSVRDRGETQYF.

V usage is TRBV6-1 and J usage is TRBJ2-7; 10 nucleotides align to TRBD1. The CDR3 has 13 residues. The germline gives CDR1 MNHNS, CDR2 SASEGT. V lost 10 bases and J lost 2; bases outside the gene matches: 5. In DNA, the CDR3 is TGTGCCACCGAGGACAGGGGGACCTACGAGCAGTACTTC. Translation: CATEDRGTYEQYF.

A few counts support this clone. CDR3 bases: TGTGCCAGCAGTTACTCATCAGGGGTCTACGAGCAGTACTTC. It codes for CASSYSSGVYEQYF. This rearrangement joins TRBV6-5 to TRBJ2-7; D is perhaps TRBD1 (6 bases). V lost 0 bases, J lost 3 bases, and 9 bases lay in between. This CDR3 comprises 14 residues. The V gene's germline CDR1 is MNHEY and CDR2 SVGAGI.

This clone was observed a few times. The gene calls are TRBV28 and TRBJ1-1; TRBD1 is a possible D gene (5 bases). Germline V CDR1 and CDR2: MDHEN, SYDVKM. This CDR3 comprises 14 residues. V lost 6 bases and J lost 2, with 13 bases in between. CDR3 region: CASSRSRANTEAFF. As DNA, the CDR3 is TGTGCCAGCAGCCGGAGCAGGGCCAACACTGAAGCTTTCTTT.

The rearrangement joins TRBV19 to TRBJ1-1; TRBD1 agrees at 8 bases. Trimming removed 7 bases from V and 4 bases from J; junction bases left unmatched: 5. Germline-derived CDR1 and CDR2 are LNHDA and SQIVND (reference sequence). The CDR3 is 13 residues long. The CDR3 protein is CASTFTGGTEAFF. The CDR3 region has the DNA TGTGCCAGTACCTTTACAGGGGGCACTGAAGCTTTCTTT. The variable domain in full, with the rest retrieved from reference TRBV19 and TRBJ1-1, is DGGITQSPKYLFRKEGQNVTLSCEQNLNHDAMYWYRQDPGQGLRLIYYSQIVNDFQKGDIAEGYSVSREKKESFPLTVTSAQKNPTAFYLCASTFTGGTEAFFGQGTRLTVV.

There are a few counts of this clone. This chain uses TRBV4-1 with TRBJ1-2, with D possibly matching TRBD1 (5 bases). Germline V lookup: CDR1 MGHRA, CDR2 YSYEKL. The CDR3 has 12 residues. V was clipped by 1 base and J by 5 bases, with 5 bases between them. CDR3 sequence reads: CASSQAGYGYTF. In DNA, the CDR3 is TGCGCCAGCAGCCAAGCAGGGTATGGCTACACCTTC.

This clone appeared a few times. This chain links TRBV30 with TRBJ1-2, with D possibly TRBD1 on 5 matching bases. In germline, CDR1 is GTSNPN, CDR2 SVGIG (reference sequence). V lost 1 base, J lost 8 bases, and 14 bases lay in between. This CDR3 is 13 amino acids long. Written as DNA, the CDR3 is TGTGCCTGGAGTGCCCGCAGGGCGCAGGGCTACACCTTC. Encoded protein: CAWSARRAQGYTF.

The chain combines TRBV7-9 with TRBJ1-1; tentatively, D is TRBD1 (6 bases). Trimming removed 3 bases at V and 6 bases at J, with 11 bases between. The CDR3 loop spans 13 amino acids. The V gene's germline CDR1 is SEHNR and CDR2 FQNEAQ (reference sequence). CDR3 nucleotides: TGTGCCAGCAGCTTCTCAGGGGCGCCTGAAGCTTTCTTT. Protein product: CASSFSGAPEAFF. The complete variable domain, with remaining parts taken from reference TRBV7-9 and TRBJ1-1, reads DTGVSQNPRHKITKRGQNVTFRCDPISEHNRLYWYRQTLGQGPEFLTYFQNEAQLEKSRLLSDRFSAERPKGSFSTLEIQRTEQGDSAMYLCASSFSGAPEAFFGQGTRLTVV.

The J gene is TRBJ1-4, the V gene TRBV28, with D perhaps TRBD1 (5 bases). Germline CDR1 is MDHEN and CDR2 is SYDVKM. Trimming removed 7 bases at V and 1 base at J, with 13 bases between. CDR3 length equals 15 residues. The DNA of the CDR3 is TGTGCCAGCACCGCCTTCGGGGGAACTAATGAAAAACTGTTTTTT. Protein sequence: CASTAFGGTNEKLFF.